This T cell receptor beta chain comes out of a study of metastatic and nonmetastatic thyroid tumors. Looking at the study overall: Malignant thyroid and benign thyroid patients provided blood and tumor or nodule tissue whose repertoires were compared.

For this clone: Its antigen is undetermined. The junction and the germline gene differ at one end; a read error may be behind it.

The study, taken as a whole, reports: Across blood and tumor, TCR beta diversity in malignant thyroid tumors was reportedly significantly higher than in benign nodules.

The CDR3 covers 13 residues. Per germline, CDR1 DFQATT and CDR2 SNEGSKA (reference sequence). Methods used by the authors: The study's classifier, a distant-metastasis tool for papillary thyroid cancer, was built using CDR3 differences across clinicopathological groups. TCRdb re-called the PCR reads via MiXCR. The V and J calls were determined by TCRdb, not by the authors. Counted here are about 13,000 clones, around 23% occurring once; the ten biggest clones make up 3.6%. Patients were all untreated before their thyroid surgery. This receptor was obtained from a female donor with papillary thyroid cancer or a benign thyroid nodule (not recorded which). Some clones in this sample may be carry-over from other donors' samples. Sequenced material: blood. V usage is TRBV20-1 and J usage is TRBJ2-1; TRBD2 matches at 10 bases. CDR3 bases: TGCAGTGCTACTAGCGGGGGCTACAAGGAGCAGCTCTTC. It is translated as CSATSGGYKEQLF.